These T cell receptor beta chains were read from a single sample in a study of blood T cell repertoires in COVID-19. Measured with immunoSEQ multiplex PCR; TCRdb has only the in-frame clones, and not every one. The sample contains roughly 150,000 clones, 84% of which appear only once. Specimen: peripheral blood. Every receptor here comes from a woman between 45 and 60 years old with acute or convalescent COVID-19. The CDR3 runs from the conserved cysteine through the conserved F or W. A D gene is named only where the DNA matches it firmly. Clone size, where shown, is once, few, many, or a class for clones that have expanded.

J | V | size | D | CDR3 | DNA
TRBJ2-2 | TRBV20-1 | - | TRBD2 | CSASGGRHTGELFF | TGCAGTGCTAGTGGCGGGAGACACACCGGGGAGCTGTTTTTT
TRBJ1-2 | TRBV28 | once | TRBD1 | CASNPYMGQGYYGYTF | TGTGCCAGCAATCCGTATATGGGACAGGGATACTATGGCTACACCTTC
TRBJ2-7 | TRBV4-3 | - | TRBD1 | CASSQEMGTGVYEQYF | TGCGCCAGCAGCCAAGAGATGGGGACAGGGGTCTACGAGCAGTACTTC
TRBJ1-2 | TRBV4-3 | - | - | CASSQDPGANYGYTF | TGCGCCAGCAGCCAAGATCCCGGAGCTAACTATGGCTACACCTTC
TRBJ2-4 | TRBV5-4 | - | TRBD2 | CASSFGLAGAGAKNIQYF | TGTGCCAGCAGCTTTGGGCTAGCGGGGGCCGGGGCCAAAAACATTCAGTACTTC
TRBJ1-2 | TRBV5-1 | - | TRBD1 | CASRHKDRGDYGYTF | TGCGCCAGCAGACATAAGGACAGGGGGGACTATGGCTACACCTTC
TRBJ2-1 | TRBV7-2 | - | TRBD2 | CASSSTMTSGTLNEQFF | TGTGCCAGCAGCTCCACCATGACTAGCGGGACCCTCAATGAGCAGTTCTTC
TRBJ2-1 | TRBV7-2 | - | - | CASSLVHTQAGNEQFF | TGTGCCAGCAGCTTAGTCCACACACAGGCAGGCAATGAGCAGTTCTTC
TRBJ2-7 | TRBV7-3 | - | - | CASSLTNGGLHEQYF | TGTGCCAGCAGCTTAACTAACGGGGGTCTCCACGAGCAGTACTTC
TRBJ1-1 | TRBV6-5 | - | - | CASSYSQMNTEAFF | TGTGCCAGCAGTTACTCCCAGATGAACACTGAAGCTTTCTTT
TRBJ1-6 | TRBV9 | - | - | CASSTRDSYNSPLHF | TGTGCCAGCAGCACCAGGGACTCCTATAATTCACCCCTCCACTTT
TRBJ2-5 | TRBV5-1 | - | - | CASSPRQDEETQYF | TGCGCCAGCAGCCCCCGACAGGACGAGGAGACCCAGTACTTC
TRBJ2-3 | TRBV24-1 | - | - | CATSDFMSDTQYF | TGTGCCACCAGTGATTTTATGTCAGATACGCAGTATTTT
TRBJ2-7 | TRBV3-1/TRBV3-2 | - | - | CASSQVQGRQSTHLNYEQYF | TGTGCCAGCAGCCAAGTCCAGGGGCGCCAGTCAACACACCTGAACTACGAGCAGTACTTC
TRBJ2-1 | TRBV19 | - | TRBD2 | CASSIGLRGGREQFF | TGTGCCAGTAGTATAGGTTTGCGGGGGGGCCGGGAGCAGTTCTTC
TRBJ2-7 | TRBV6-6 | - | - | CASSYTTNSYEQYF | TGTGCCAGCAGTTACACAACTAACTCCTACGAGCAGTACTTC
TRBJ2-1 | TRBV21-1 | few | - | CASRGEGQASYDLYNEQFF | TGTGCCAGCAGGGGGGAGGGACAGGCAAGTTATGACCTCTACAATGAGCAGTTCTTC
TRBJ2-3 | TRBV28 | once | TRBD1 | CASSDSRTGIADTQYF | TGTGCCAGCAGTGACTCACGGACAGGGATCGCAGATACGCAGTATTTT
TRBJ1-2 | TRBV10-3 | - | TRBD1 | CAITSTGGRYGYTF | TGTGCCATCACCTCGACAGGGGGTAGGTATGGCTACACCTTC
TRBJ1-2 | TRBV2 | - | - | CASSKTGWNGYTF | TGTGCCAGCAGTAAGACAGGATGGAATGGCTACACCTTC
TRBJ1-6 | TRBV5-5 | - | - | CASSSGLSYNSPLHF | TGTGCCAGCAGCTCGGGACTATCCTATAATTCACCCCTCCACTTT
TRBJ2-2 | TRBV27 | - | TRBD2 | CASSLGGSIKTGELFF | TGTGCCAGCAGTTTAGGCGGGAGTATAAAAACCGGGGAGCTGTTTTTT
TRBJ2-7 | TRBV5-1 | - | TRBD2 | CASSLGTSHEQYF | TGCGCCAGCAGCTTGGGGACTAGCCACGAGCAGTACTTC
TRBJ2-1 | TRBV28 | few | - | CASVPGGSYNEQFF | TGTGCCAGCGTACCAGGGGGGTCCTACAATGAGCAGTTCTTC
TRBJ2-2 | TRBV19 | - | TRBD1 | CASSTQGAATSAGELFF | TGTGCCAGTAGTACACAGGGGGCGGCCACTAGTGCCGGGGAGCTGTTTTTT
TRBJ2-1 | TRBV6-2/TRBV6-3 | - | TRBD2 | CASSPGRTSGVGNEQFF | TGTGCCAGCAGCCCCGGGCGGACTAGCGGGGTAGGGAATGAGCAGTTCTTC
TRBJ1-1 | TRBV7-9 | - | - | CASSFYMGEANTEAFF | TGTGCCAGCAGCTTCTATATGGGGGAGGCGAACACTGAAGCTTTCTTT
TRBJ2-7 | TRBV4-1 | many | TRBD2 | CASSQDPSGGGYEQYF | TGCGCCAGCAGCCAAGACCCCTCGGGGGGTGGTTACGAGCAGTACTTC
TRBJ2-2 | TRBV18 | - | - | CASSPKQAGELFF | TGTGCCAGCTCACCAAAACAGGCCGGGGAGCTGTTTTTT
TRBJ2-1 | TRBV18 | - | - | CASSPRQTSGNEQFF | TGTGCCAGCTCCCCTAGGCAGACTAGTGGGAATGAGCAGTTCTTC
TRBJ2-2 | TRBV11-3 | - | - | CASSFRPGRTGELFF | TGTGCCAGCAGCTTCCGTCCAGGGCGCACCGGGGAGCTGTTTTTT
TRBJ1-5 | TRBV2 | - | TRBD1 | CASSDTGGGQPQHF | TGTGCCAGCAGCGATACAGGGGGCGGGCAGCCCCAGCATTTT
TRBJ1-1 | TRBV9 | - | - | CASSALQGSGKAFF | TGTGCCAGCAGCGCGCTACAGGGTTCTGGTAAGGCTTTCTTT
TRBJ2-1 | TRBV11-3 | - | - | CASSKGYEQFF | TGTGCCAGCAGCAAGGGGTATGAGCAGTTCTTC
TRBJ2-2 | TRBV18 | - | - | CASSPLGASGTSTGELFF | TGTGCCAGCTCACCCCTTGGAGCGTCCGGGACTTCTACCGGGGAGCTGTTTTTT
TRBJ2-2 | TRBV6-2/TRBV6-3 | - | TRBD1 | CASSYRQGLNTGELFF | TGTGCCAGCAGTTACCGACAGGGGTTAAACACCGGGGAGCTGTTTTTT
TRBJ2-7 | TRBV5-4 | - | TRBD1 | CASSLAGQGANEQYF | TGTGCCAGCAGCTTGGCCGGACAGGGGGCCAACGAGCAGTACTTC
TRBJ2-7 | TRBV5-5 | - | - | CASSLGDSRREQYF | TGTGCCAGCAGCTTGGGTGACAGCCGTCGTGAGCAGTACTTC
TRBJ2-7 | TRBV5-1 | - | TRBD2 | CASSSTTSGAYEQYF | TGCGCCAGCAGCTCGACGACTAGCGGGGCCTACGAGCAGTACTTC
TRBJ1-5 | TRBV19 | once | - | CASTKTGNQPQHF | TGTGCCAGTACCAAAACAGGTAATCAGCCCCAGCATTTT
TRBJ2-5 | TRBV9 | - | - | CASSVGITGQETQYF | TGTGCCAGCAGCGTAGGTATAACCGGCCAAGAGACCCAGTACTTC
TRBJ2-7 | TRBV5-1 | once | - | CASSLEDWGYEQYF | TGCGCCAGCAGCTTGGAGGACTGGGGATACGAGCAGTACTTC
TRBJ2-5 | TRBV6-6 | once | - | CASIDRNQETQYF | TGTGCCAGCATCGACAGAAACCAAGAGACCCAGTACTTC
TRBJ2-5 | TRBV4-2 | - | TRBD1 | CASSQDWTGGQETQYF | TGTGCCAGCAGCCAAGATTGGACAGGCGGCCAAGAGACCCAGTACTTC
TRBJ1-4 | TRBV4-1 | - | TRBD1 | CASSQTGTGNEKLFF | TGCGCCAGCAGCCAGACCGGGACAGGGAATGAAAAACTGTTTTTT